This TCR beta chain appears in the sequencing data of a study of cytotoxic CD8 clonotypes in ibrutinib-treated CLL. As for the study in general: Timing of response sample collection was a median around 13 months after treatment start, with a range of 6 to 36.

The planned depth of sequencing spanned 1 in 200,000 to 1 in 1 million T cells. Measured with immunoSEQ multiplex PCR; TCRdb has only the in-frame clones, and not every one. The table includes over 65,000 clones, roughly three quarters detected once. V dropped 5 bases and J dropped 4; count of bases not matched to a gene: 1. Germline-derived CDR1 and CDR2 are SGHTA and FQGNSA. CDR3 length: 13 amino acids. The rearrangement joins TRBV7-2 to TRBJ1-1; 10 positions agree with TRBD1. This receptor was obtained from a human donor with chronic lymphocytic leukemia. The sample consisted of PBMCs, taken after 12 months of ibrutinib treatment. CDR3 region: CASSRTGGTEAFF. CDR3 nucleotide sequence: TGTGCCAGCAGCCGGACAGGGGGCACTGAAGCTTTCTTT.